The sequence of this T cell receptor beta chain was determined in a study of T cell clusters in autoimmune cytopenias. Measured by frequency, this clonotype is medium-sized (0.01 to 0.1%). The CDR3 has 12 residues. Germline V gene data show CDR1 as KGHSH and CDR2 as LQKENI. TRB amplification used 250 ng of peripheral blood genomic DNA. One tube held mixed TRB-A and TRB-B primer pools for touch-down PCR. TCRdb reprocessed the multiplex PCR reads and keeps a single row for each CDR3 protein, giving no DNA. The sample shows about 9,500 distinct CDR3 sequences, and around a tenth sits with its ten largest clones.

The TCR comes from a human donor with an autoimmune cytopenia or autoimmune hepatitis (not recorded which). Material: peripheral blood. V usage is TRBV18 and J usage is TRBJ2-2. The CDR3 is CASSLNTGELFF.